Following are 13 T cell receptor beta chains from one sample sequenced in a study of OX40 agonist ivuxolimab in advanced cancers. Generated by immunoSEQ multiplex PCR, the TCRdb table keeps only in-frame clones and is missing some. The profile shows roughly 76,000 clones, 92% of them singletons. The specimen comprised CD4+ or CD8+ T cells sorted from blood, sampled in a trial of the OX40 agonist ivuxolimab. The receptors derive from an adult with an advanced solid tumor such as melanoma, head and neck, liver or kidney cancer.

This sequence joins TRBV13 and TRBJ2-1; 12 bases line up with TRBD1. The CDR3 consists of 13 residues. Germline V lookup: CDR1 PRHDT, CDR2 FYEKMQ (reference sequence). The V gene end was trimmed by 10 bases and the J gene end by 5 bases; junction bases not matched to a gene: 3. CDR3 sequence: CAKGDRGHNEQFF. For the CDR3, the DNA is TGTGCCAAAGGGGACAGGGGGCACAATGAGCAGTTCTTC.

V and J are TRBV27 and TRBJ2-2, with 7 bases aligning to TRBD2. With V trimmed by 5 bases and J by 7 bases, 10 bases remained unmatched. The germline V gene encodes CDR1 MNHEY and CDR2 SMNVEV (reference sequence). The CDR3 has 15 residues. The CDR3 bases are TGTGCCAGCAGTCCCACTCAAAGCGGGGTCGGGGAGCTGTTTTTT. It codes for CASSPTQSGVGELFF.

This chain connects TRBV4-1 to TRBJ2-2, with 8 bases matching TRBD2. Trimming cost V 8 bases and J 5 bases; bases outside gene matches: 7. Germline V gives CDR1 MGHRA, CDR2 YSYEKL. The CDR3 is 14 residues long. The CDR3 region is CASASGGWTGELFF. The CDR3 DNA is TGCGCCAGCGCCAGCGGGGGCTGGACCGGGGAGCTGTTTTTT.

J is TRBJ1-1 and V is TRBV14, with TRBD1 matching over 7 bases. Germline CDR1 SGHDN, CDR2 FVKESK. This CDR3 contains 16 residues. With V trimmed by 3 bases and J by 1 base, 8 bases remained unmatched. DNA of the CDR3: TGTGCCAGCAGCCACCTACTCGGGACAGAGAACACTGAAGCTTTCTTT. Translation: CASSHLLGTENTEAFF.

J is TRBJ1-6 and V is TRBV9; possible D gene TRBD1, 6 bases. The CDR3 extends over 18 amino acids. V was clipped by 0 bases and J by 9 bases, with 22 bases between them. The germline V gene has CDR1 SGDLS and CDR2 YYNGEE. The DNA of the CDR3 is TGTGCCAGCAGCGTAGCCGGGGAGGGGGAACCAAGAGGTTCACCCCTCCACTTT. It is translated as CASSVAGEGEPRGSPLHF.

In the case of this clone: The sample carries other DNA sequences with the same CDR3. The chain is built from TRBV9 and TRBJ1-2, with D hard to call. The CDR3 runs to 12 residues. CDR1 and CDR2 (germline): SGDLS, YYNGEE. V was pared by 1 base and J by 8 bases, with 9 bases between. CDR3 nucleotides: TGTGCCAGCAGCGTACGGGGTGACGGCTACACCTTC. Encoded protein: CASSVRGDGYTF.

This clone appeared once. The chain uses TRBV27 and TRBJ2-3; TRBD2 is a possible D gene (6 bases). Trimming removed 3 bases from V and 6 bases from J, with 10 bases in between. The CDR3 loop spans 13 amino acids. From germline, CDR1 is MNHEY and CDR2 SMNVEV (reference sequence). The CDR3 DNA follows: TGTGCCAGCAGTTTCGGGAGAAGGGATACGCAGTATTTT. Translating it yields CASSFGRRDTQYF.

The V call is TRBV9, the J call TRBJ2-3; possible D gene TRBD2, 5 bases. This CDR3 spans 17 amino acids. CDR1 SGDLS and CDR2 YYNGEE come from the germline V gene. V was clipped by 0 bases and J by 0 bases, with 14 bases between them. As DNA, the CDR3 is TGTGCCAGCAGCGTAGAGTCGGGCAGGACTAGCACAGATACGCAGTATTTT. It yields the protein CASSVESGRTSTDTQYF.

The chain joins TRBV28 to TRBJ1-2, with D uncertain. V shed 7 bases and J shed 6 bases, with 6 bases lying between them. The CDR3 sequence is 10 residues long. Germline V CDR1 and CDR2: MDHEN, SYDVKM. CDR3 sequence (DNA): TGTGCCAGCAATGGGAATGGCTACACCTTC. It encodes CASNGNGYTF.

The chain recombines TRBV10-2 with TRBJ2-3; 8 bases line up with TRBD2. Per germline, CDR1 WSHSY and CDR2 SAAADI. The CDR3 runs to 15 residues. The junction had 13 bases not matched to a gene; V was cut back by 8 bases and J by 6 bases. The CDR3 DNA reads as TGCGCCAGCGCCCTACAGACTAGCGCGTTCGATACGCAGTATTTT. This sequence encodes CASALQTSAFDTQYF.

Points on this clone: Other nucleotide sequences from this sample produce the same CDR3. The chain's CDR3 is CASSLSGVTEAFF. The CDR3 DNA reads TGTGCCAGCAGTTTATCCGGGGTCACTGAAGCTTTCTTT. The chain employs TRBV27 and TRBJ1-1; no clear D. This CDR3 spans 13 amino acids. Germline CDR1 and CDR2: MNHEY and SMNVEV (reference sequence). Trimming stripped 0 bases from V and 4 bases from J, with 6 bases between.

This chain uses TRBV6-5 with TRBJ2-5, with D possibly TRBD2 on 5 matching bases. V lost 6 bases and J 8 bases, leaving 16 bases between the germline ends. The CDR3 consists of 13 residues. In germline, CDR1 is MNHEY, CDR2 SVGAGI. The CDR3 bases are TGTGCCAGCAGCAGCGGACTTCACTCCACCCAGTACTTC. It is translated as CASSSGLHSTQYF.

This chain joins TRBV10-3 and TRBJ2-3; D is uncertain. This CDR3 spans 17 amino acids. The V gene lost 0 bases and the J gene lost 2 bases, with 15 bases spanning the gap. Germline V lookup: CDR1 ENHRY, CDR2 SYGVKD. The CDR3 reads CAISESWTGGDTDTQYF. In nucleotides, the CDR3 is TGTGCCATCAGTGAGTCGTGGACCGGTGGAGACACAGATACGCAGTATTTT.